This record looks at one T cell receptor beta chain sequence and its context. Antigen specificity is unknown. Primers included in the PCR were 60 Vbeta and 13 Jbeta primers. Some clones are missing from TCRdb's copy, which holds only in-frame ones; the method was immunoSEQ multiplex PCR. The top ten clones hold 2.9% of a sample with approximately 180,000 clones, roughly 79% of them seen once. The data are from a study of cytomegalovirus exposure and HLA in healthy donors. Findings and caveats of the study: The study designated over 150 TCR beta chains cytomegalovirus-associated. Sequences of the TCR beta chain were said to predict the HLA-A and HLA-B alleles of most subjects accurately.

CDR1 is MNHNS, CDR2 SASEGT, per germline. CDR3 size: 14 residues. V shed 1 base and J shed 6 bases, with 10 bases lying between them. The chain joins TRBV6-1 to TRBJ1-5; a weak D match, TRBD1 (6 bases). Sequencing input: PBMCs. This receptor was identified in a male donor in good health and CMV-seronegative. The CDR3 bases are TGTGCCAGCAGTGAAGACCAAGGGGGTCAGCCCCAGCATTTT. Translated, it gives CASSEDQGGQPQHF.